This T cell receptor (beta chain) was sequenced during a study of tumour-infiltrating T cells in Burkitt lymphoma. Study in general: Overall and progression-free survival were predicted by productive clonality.

From germline, CDR1 is SGHTS and CDR2 YDEGEE. The germline V and J ends were trimmed by 5 bases and 0 bases, with 5 bases remaining between them. The CDR3 length is 13 residues. This clone was observed a handful of times. Profiled with immunoSEQ multiplex PCR; TCRdb holds only in-frame clones, not every one. The table has about 7,100 clones, 17% seen once; the top ten hold roughly 3%. The receptor's source is a human donor with diffuse large B-cell lymphoma. This chain joins TRBV5-8 and TRBJ1-4; no reliable D call. The sequenced material came from tumor tissue. The CDR3 DNA reads as TGTGCCAGCAGTTCTTCAACTAATGAAAAACTGTTTTTT. Residues: CASSSSTNEKLFF.